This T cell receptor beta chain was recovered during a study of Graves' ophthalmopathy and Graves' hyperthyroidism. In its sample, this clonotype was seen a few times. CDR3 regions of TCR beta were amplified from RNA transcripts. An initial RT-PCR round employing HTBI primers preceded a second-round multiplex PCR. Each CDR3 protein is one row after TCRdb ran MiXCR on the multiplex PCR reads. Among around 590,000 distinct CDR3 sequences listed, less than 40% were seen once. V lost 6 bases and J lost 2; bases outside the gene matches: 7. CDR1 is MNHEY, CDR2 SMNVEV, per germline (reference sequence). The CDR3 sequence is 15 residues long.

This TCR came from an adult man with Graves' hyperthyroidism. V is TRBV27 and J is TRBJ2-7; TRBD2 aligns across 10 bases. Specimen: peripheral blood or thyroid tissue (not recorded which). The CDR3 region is CASRAGLANTYEQYF. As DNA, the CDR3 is TGTGCCAGCAGAGCGGGACTAGCGAACACCTACGAGCAGTACTTC.